This T cell receptor (beta chain) is from a study of PD-L1 blockade in urothelial cancer. Study-wide context: Male patients with bladder-origin urothelial cancer numbered about 90% of the roughly 29. Analyses were performed on blood at 3 weeks after treatment start (the second dose) and at 6 weeks. Study-wide findings and caveats: Pretreatment clonality of the blood TCR repertoire below the median was predictive of superior survival.

This CDR3 has 13 amino acids. Germline CDR1 reads SGDLS; CDR2 reads YYNGEE. V lost 0 bases and J lost 7, with 7 bases in between. The time point: peripheral blood 6 weeks after treatment start. About this clone: The target antigen is unknown.

Produced via immunoSEQ multiplex PCR; TCRdb's table is partial and in-frame only. The profile covers about 76,000 clones, with more than 85% appearing a single time and 0.7% to 0.9% taken by the ten largest. This receptor was identified in an elderly woman with urothelial cancer. Sequencing was performed on PBMCs, taken around atezolizumab (anti-PD-L1) treatment. V is TRBV9 and J is TRBJ2-2; tentatively, D is TRBD2 (5 bases). The CDR3 loop is CASSVVGSGELFF. As DNA, the CDR3 is TGTGCCAGCAGCGTAGTAGGGAGCGGGGAGCTGTTTTTT. Variable domain in full (rest from reference TRBV9 and TRBJ2-2): DSGVTQTPKHLITATGQRVTLRCSPRSGDLSVYWYQQSLDQGLQFLIQYYNGEERAKGNILERFSAQQFPDLHSELNLSSLELGDSALYFCASSVVGSGELFFGEGSRLTVL.